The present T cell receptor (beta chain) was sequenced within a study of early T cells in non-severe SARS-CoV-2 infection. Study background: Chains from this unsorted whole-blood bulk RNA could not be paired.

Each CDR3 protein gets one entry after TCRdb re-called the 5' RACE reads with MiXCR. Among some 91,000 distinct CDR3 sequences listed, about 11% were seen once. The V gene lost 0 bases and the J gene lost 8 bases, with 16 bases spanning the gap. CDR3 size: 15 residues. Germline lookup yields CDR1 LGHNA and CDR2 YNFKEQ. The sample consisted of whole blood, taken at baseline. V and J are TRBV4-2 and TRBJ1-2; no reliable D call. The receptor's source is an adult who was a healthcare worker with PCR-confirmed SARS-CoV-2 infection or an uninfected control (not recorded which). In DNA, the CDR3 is TGTGCCAGCAGCCAAGACCCCGTGGCGTCTGGGGGCTACACCTTC. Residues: CASSQDPVASGGYTF.